The 18 T cell receptor beta chains below were found in one sample sequenced in a study of T cell responses to AZD1222 COVID-19 vaccine. Method: immunoSEQ multiplex PCR; TCRdb's copy keeps in-frame clones and lacks some. The table lists more than 90,000 clones, about four fifths of them singletons, with roughly 9.9% in the top ten. Specimen: peripheral blood, collected on day 0 of AZD1222 vaccination. The receptors come from an adult in good health.

This rearrangement joins TRBV2 to TRBJ1-1; weak D call: TRBD1 (5 bases). The germline CDR1 and CDR2 sequences are SNHLY and FYNNEI. The V and J ends lost 6 bases and 1 base respectively, with 15 bases between them. The CDR3 totals 15 residues. The CDR3 region has the DNA TGTGCCAGCAGCGAACTTGGGACGGAGAACACTGAAGCTTTCTTT. This codes for CASSELGTENTEAFF.

This clone was found a few times. This chain joins TRBV7-9 and TRBJ2-2; 11 bases match TRBD2. The V segment lost 5 bases and the J segment 4 bases; nucleotides outside the gene matches: 9. The CDR3 extends over 17 amino acids. The germline V gene has CDR1 SEHNR and CDR2 FQNEAQ (reference sequence). The CDR3 DNA reads TGTGCCAGCAGCATCCTAACTAGCGGGAGTGCCACCGGGGAGCTGTTTTTT. This gives the protein CASSILTSGSATGELFF.

The chain uses TRBV5-1 and TRBJ2-3, with 7 nucleotides matching TRBD2. The CDR3 contains 15 residues. Germline CDR1 and CDR2: SGHRS and YFSETQ. V shed 4 bases, J shed 0 bases, and the junction held 5 bases outside the gene matches. The CDR3 DNA sequence: TGCGCCAGCAGCGCCGTCGGGGGGAGCACAGATACGCAGTATTTT. Residues: CASSAVGGSTDTQYF.

This clone was seen once. The J gene is TRBJ2-1, the V gene TRBV19; 14 bases are a match to TRBD2. V trimming: 11 bases; J trimming: 10 bases; junction bases outside the gene matches: 10. The CDR3 has 14 residues. Germline V CDR1 and CDR2: LNHDA, SQIVND (reference sequence). The CDR3 DNA sequence: TGTGCCTCGGTCGGACTAGCGGGAGGAGGCGAGCAGTTCTTC. Its translation: CASVGLAGGGEQFF. Combining the CDR3 with reference TRBV19 and TRBJ2-1 gives the whole variable domain DGGITQSPKYLFRKEGQNVTLSCEQNLNHDAMYWYRQDPGQGLRLIYYSQIVNDFQKGDIAEGYSVSREKKESFPLTVTSAQKNPTAFYLCASVGLAGGGEQFFGPGTRLTVL.

V usage is TRBV19 and J usage is TRBJ1-1; D possibly corresponds to TRBD1 (6 bases). Germline V lookup: CDR1 LNHDA, CDR2 SQIVND (reference sequence). V lost 4 bases to trimming and J lost 9 bases, with 12 bases between them. This CDR3 spans 12 amino acids. The chain's CDR3 is CASSKIRGKAFF. CDR3 nucleotide sequence: TGTGCCAGTAGTAAAATCAGGGGAAAAGCTTTCTTT.

CDR3 nucleotides: TGTGCCAGCAAACTGGGACTAGCGGTCTCCTACGAGCAGTACTTC. Translation: CASKLGLAVSYEQYF. The V and J genes are TRBV6-6 and TRBJ2-7, with 11 bases that match TRBD2. The CDR3 totals 15 residues. Trimming removed 7 bases from V and 0 bases from J; junction bases left unmatched: 5. The V gene's germline CDR1 is MNHNY and CDR2 SVGAGI (reference sequence).

The gene calls are TRBV2 and TRBJ1-2; a possible D gene is TRBD1 (5 bases). This CDR3 has 14 amino acids. V dropped 2 bases and J dropped 5 bases, with 12 bases sitting between them. Germline assignment: CDR1 SNHLY and CDR2 FYNNEI. The CDR3 nucleotides read TGTGCCAGCAGTGAATCAGGGACTACTTATGGCTACACCTTC. The encoded protein is CASSESGTTYGYTF.

This clone has only a few counts. The chain is built from TRBV7-9 and TRBJ1-5; TRBD1 aligns across 9 bases. Germline V gives CDR1 SEHNR, CDR2 FQNEAQ (reference sequence). Trimming removed 5 bases from V and 3 bases from J; junction bases left unmatched: 5. This CDR3 has 15 residues. The CDR3 loop is CASSPRTGDNQPQHF. The DNA of the CDR3 is TGTGCCAGCAGCCCCCGGACAGGGGACAATCAGCCCCAGCATTTT.

This clone has only one observation. This chain links TRBV28 with TRBJ1-2; D remains unclear. CDR1 MDHEN and CDR2 SYDVKM come from the germline V gene. With 0 bases removed from V and 1 base from J, the gap between germline ends came to 6 bases. The CDR3 spans 14 residues. This CDR3 is CASSLWQINYGYTF. CDR3 nucleotides: TGTGCCAGCAGTTTATGGCAAATTAACTATGGCTACACCTTC.

V is TRBV7-6 and J is TRBJ1-3; unclear D gene. CDR3 length: 16 amino acids. V was shortened by 0 bases and J by 0 bases, with 9 bases between the two germline ends. CDR1 and CDR2 from the germline V gene are SGHVS and FNYEAQ. CDR3 loop: CASSLAGPLSGNTIYF. The CDR3 DNA follows: TGTGCCAGCAGCTTAGCAGGACCTCTCTCTGGAAACACCATATATTTT.

The V call is TRBV27, the J call TRBJ2-3; 9 bases line up with TRBD2. CDR1 and CDR2 (germline): MNHEY, SMNVEV (reference sequence). V was pared by 7 bases and J by 2 bases, with 7 bases of the junction left unmatched. This CDR3 spans 15 amino acids. This CDR3 is CASKLAGSPTDTQYF. The CDR3 coding sequence is TGTGCCAGCAAGCTAGCGGGATCGCCCACAGATACGCAGTATTTT.

The chain couples TRBV6-4 to TRBJ2-1; TRBD2 might be the D (6 bases). From germline, CDR1 is MRHNA and CDR2 SNTAGT. CDR3 length equals 15 residues. Trimming cost V 6 bases and J 7 bases, with 19 bases left between them. CDR3 in DNA: TGTGCCAGCAGACCCCTCGCGGGACTCCTGAATGAGCAGTTCTTC. Translation: CASRPLAGLLNEQFF.

In its sample, this clone was seen a few times. The V gene is TRBV5-6, the J gene TRBJ1-2; no clear D. The ends were cut back, 0 bases at V and 4 bases at J, with 16 bases in the middle. CDR1 and CDR2 (germline): SGHDT, YYEEEE. This CDR3 region has 16 residues. CDR3 sequence (DNA): TGTGCCAGCAGCTTGGCAGCTGCTAAGGCTTCCTATGGCTACACCTTC. This encodes CASSLAAAKASYGYTF.

This chain links TRBV6-2 or TRBV6-3 with TRBJ2-7; unclear D gene. The V gene's germline CDR1 is MNHEY and CDR2 SVGEGT. Trimming removed 6 bases from V and 6 bases from J, with 9 bases in between. The CDR3 length is 11 residues. This CDR3 reads CASSLMTEQYF. As DNA, the CDR3 is TGTGCCAGCAGCCTAATGACCGAGCAGTACTTC.

In its sample, this clone was seen once. This chain links TRBV5-1 with TRBJ1-2; 12 nucleotides agree with TRBD1. Germline lookup yields CDR1 SGHRS and CDR2 YFSETQ. CDR3 length equals 16 residues. With V trimmed by 1 base and J by 4 bases, 5 bases remained unmatched. The CDR3 sequence is CASSLQGQGAIYGYTF. The CDR3 region has the DNA TGCGCCAGCAGCTTGCAGGGACAGGGGGCTATCTATGGCTACACCTTC.

This clone was recorded only once. This chain joins TRBV19 and TRBJ1-2; D is ambiguous. There are 14 residues in the CDR3. V was cut by 2 bases and J by 4 bases, with 11 bases left in between. Germline V gene data show CDR1 as LNHDA and CDR2 as SQIVND (reference sequence). The DNA of the CDR3 is TGTGCCAGTAGTATAATAGAGTGGAGCTATGGCTACACCTTC. Amino acids: CASSIIEWSYGYTF.

This chain uses TRBV6-2 or TRBV6-3 with TRBJ2-1, with 12 bases aligning to TRBD1. V shed 6 bases and J 4 bases; nucleotides not matched to a gene: 4. CDR1 is MNHEY and CDR2 is SVGEGT in the germline V gene. CDR3 length: 15 amino acids. The CDR3 loop reads CASSSGQGAYNEQFF. The DNA of the CDR3 is TGTGCCAGCAGCTCGGGACAGGGGGCGTACAATGAGCAGTTCTTC.

This clone was counted a single time. The chain uses TRBV5-4 and TRBJ1-3; D is uncertain. The CDR3 has 14 residues. V lost 4 bases and J 4 bases, leaving 12 bases between the germline ends. Germline-derived CDR1 and CDR2 are SGHNT and YYREEE (reference sequence). This chain's CDR3 is CASSPAPGGNTIYF. The CDR3 DNA reads TGTGCCAGCAGCCCGGCCCCGGGGGGAAACACCATATATTTT.